This TCR beta chain comes out of a study of STAT5B mutations in CD4+ large granular lymphocyte leukemia (dated by TCRdb to 2021 to 2024). As for the study more broadly: Among the healthy controls, the CDR3 'QG' motif was associated with a particular HLA allele. The TCRbeta repertoires of CD4+ T-cell large granular lymphocyte leukemia patients were compared with the TCRbeta repertoires of healthy blood donors. Flow cytometry on FACSCanto II or FACSVerse showed that the purified fractions were more than 95% pure among lymphocytes.

CDR1 LGHNA and CDR2 YSLEER were looked up in the germline V gene. Between the V and J ends, shortened by 4 bases and 3 bases respectively, the junction contains 16 bases. Measured from the cysteine to the phenylalanine, the CDR3 is 16 residues long. Kept here is only the CDR3 DNA, which spans 48 bases and is read in frame from base 1. The healthy controls were 35 or so blood donors, and the buffy coats of these donors were supplied by the Finnish Red Cross blood service. All TCR-sequenced material derived from peripheral blood: patient blood samples and healthy donor buffy coats. Ficoll-Hypaque gradient centrifugation was used to isolate peripheral blood mononuclear cells. CD4+ cells were magnetically purified from the buffy coats of healthy controls. The Gentra Puregene Cell and Tissue kit was used for genomic DNA extraction, and quantification was performed on a Qubit 2.0 fluorometer. The immunoSEQ assay at survey resolution was used to sequence TCRbeta rearrangements from genomic DNA. The study's own analysis went as follows. In the TCR sequencing data, the smallest productive clonotype frequency that could be detected was 2.59 x 10-5. Analyses included only productive TCRbeta rearrangements, meaning complete and in-frame sequences. Simpson clonality, calculated in the immunoSEQ Analyzer version 3.0, was used as the measure of sample clonality. Clones were grouped by frequency into very rare, small, medium, large (1-20%) or hyperexpanded (>20%) categories. Generation probabilities were estimated with OLGA 1.2.3, V-gene circos plots were generated with VDJtools, specificities were searched for in VDJdb, and CDR3 motifs were identified with GLIPH. Drawn from immuneACCESS, this table holds only the in-frame rearrangements with V and J called that TCRdb kept. Clones are partly lost; checked studies trace under half to an unresolved V gene and leave the rest unexplained. Clone size and the V and J calls come from that table; the DNA yielded D and trimming. Present in this sample are nearly 35,000 clones, nearly 90% of which were seen just once. The ten biggest clones cover approximately 3.5% of the sample.

Paper-wide results and their limitations: Data were not HLA-matched; higher clonality in CD4+ versus CD8+ T-LGLL could reflect the relatively small sample size. Main leukemic clonotypes were private to each patient, although roughly 23% appeared at low frequency in other patients' non-leukemic repertoires. CD4-sorted patient repertoires appeared more clonal than healthy CD4+ repertoires, and this difference persisted after removing the putative leukemic clones. Enrichment of TRBV06-family usage was observed among the top patient clones (8/27) relative to healthy controls (2/35).

Of note for this clone: The clone's antigen remains unknown. The input lacks base qualities; no much larger clone sits a single base away.

The TCR comes from a human donor in good health. The material sequenced was CD4+ T cells from blood buffy coats. This chain is built from TRBV4-3 and TRBJ2-1, with no confidently assigned D gene. Here the CDR3 is given as CASSPHNGRNYNEQFF. The nucleotide sequence reads as follows: TGCGCCAGCAGCCCCCACAACGGACGGAACTACAATGAGCAGTTCTTC.